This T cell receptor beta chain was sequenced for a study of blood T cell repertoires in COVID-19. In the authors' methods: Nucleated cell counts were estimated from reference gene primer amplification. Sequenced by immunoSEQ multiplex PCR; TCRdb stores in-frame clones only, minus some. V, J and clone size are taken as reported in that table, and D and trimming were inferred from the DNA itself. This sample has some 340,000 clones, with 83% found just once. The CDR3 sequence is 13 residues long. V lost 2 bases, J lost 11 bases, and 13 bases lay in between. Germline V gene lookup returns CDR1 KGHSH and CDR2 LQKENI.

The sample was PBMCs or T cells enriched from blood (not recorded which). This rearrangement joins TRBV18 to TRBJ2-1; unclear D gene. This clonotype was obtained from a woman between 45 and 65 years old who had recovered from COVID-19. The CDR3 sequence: CASSPDSSEKQFF. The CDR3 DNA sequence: TGTGCCAGCTCACCAGACTCCTCCGAAAAGCAGTTCTTC.